This T cell receptor (beta chain) comes out of a study of blood T cell repertoires in COVID-19. In the study overall: Both acute and convalescent COVID-19 samples were obtained from the United States, Italy and Spain. From T cells, B-cell-depleted T cells, or PBMCs came the material, which was cDNA or gDNA.

CDR1 is SGHRS and CDR2 is YFSETQ in the germline V gene. The CDR3 is made up of 16 amino acids. Trimming took off 3 bases at V and 0 bases at J, with 13 bases between the two ends. As handled by the study authors: Nucleated cell counts were estimated from reference gene primer amplification. Profiled with immunoSEQ multiplex PCR; TCRdb holds only in-frame clones, not every one. D and trimming come from the DNA, and the V and J calls and clone size come from that table. This sample has more than 100,000 clones, with approximately 80% found just once. The TCR was taken from a woman in her 50s with acute or convalescent COVID-19. The chain employs TRBV5-1 and TRBJ2-1; maybe TRBD1 (5 bases). Sequencing was carried out using peripheral blood. The CDR3 bases are TGCGCCAGCAGCTCCGCCGAAGGGGCCTCCTACAATGAGCAGTTCTTC. The encoded protein is CASSSAEGASYNEQFF. The whole variable domain, remainder taken from reference TRBV5-1 and TRBJ2-1, is KAGVTQTPRYLIKTRGQQVTLSCSPISGHRSVSWYQQTPGQGLQFLFEYFSETQRNKGNFPGRFSGRQFSNSRSEMNVSTLELGDSALYLCASSSAEGASYNEQFFGPGTRLTVL.